Listed here are 26 T cell receptor beta chains from one sample, sequenced in a study of blood T cell repertoires in COVID-19. Measured with immunoSEQ multiplex PCR; TCRdb has only the in-frame clones, and not every one. The sample contains under 150,000 clones, around 85% of which appear only once. The specimen was peripheral blood. Source of these receptors: a woman of 80 years or more with acute or convalescent COVID-19.

The count of this clone is one. This chain links TRBV19 with TRBJ1-2, with D unresolved. The length of the CDR3 is 14 residues. Germline V gene lookup returns CDR1 LNHDA and CDR2 SQIVND (reference sequence). V was shortened by 6 bases and J by 5 bases, with 16 bases between the two germline ends. The chain's CDR3 is CASRNFGASYGYTF. The DNA for the CDR3 is TGTGCCAGTAGGAACTTTGGAGCCTCGTATGGCTACACCTTC.

The rearrangement uses TRBV6-5 and TRBJ1-2, with 8 nucleotides matching TRBD1. The trim removed 7 bases at V and 6 bases at J, leaving 10 bases unmatched. The germline V gene has CDR1 MNHEY and CDR2 SVGAGI. This CDR3 spans 14 amino acids. This CDR3 reads CASTGDRWFDGYTF. The CDR3 bases are TGTGCCAGCACCGGGGACAGGTGGTTCGATGGCTACACCTTC.

The chain joins TRBV6-5 to TRBJ2-7; the D gene is possibly TRBD2 (6 bases). The CDR3 runs to 15 residues. V was shortened by 2 bases and J by 3 bases, with 14 bases between the two germline ends. Germline lookup yields CDR1 MNHEY and CDR2 SVGAGI. The CDR3 reads CASSYPQAGRYEQYF. As DNA, the CDR3 is TGTGCCAGCAGTTACCCGCAGGCGGGACGCTACGAGCAGTACTTC.

The count of this clone is one. The chain has TRBV18 and TRBJ1-2; possibly TRBD1 for D (6 bases). Germline V lookup: CDR1 KGHSH, CDR2 LQKENI. The V end lost 1 base, the J end lost 3 bases, and 15 bases lay between the germline ends. This CDR3 comprises 16 residues. CDR3 protein: CASSPQKTGSDYGYTF. The CDR3 DNA follows: TGTGCCAGCTCACCACAGAAGACAGGCAGCGACTATGGCTACACCTTC.

The gene calls are TRBV19 and TRBJ1-2; D is uncertain. The length of the CDR3 is 14 residues. Trimming cost V 1 base and J 5 bases, with 11 bases left between them. Germline V lookup: CDR1 LNHDA, CDR2 SQIVND (reference sequence). The CDR3 loop reads CASSIVQDYYGYTF. In DNA, the CDR3 is TGTGCCAGTAGTATAGTCCAGGACTATTATGGCTACACCTTC.

The chain combines TRBV4-1 with TRBJ1-2; 7 bases line up with TRBD1. The germline V gene has CDR1 MGHRA and CDR2 YSYEKL. This CDR3 contains 13 residues. After removal of 1 base from V and 4 bases from J, the junction contained 0 bases not matched to a gene. The CDR3 sequence: CASSQGQGYGYTF. As DNA, the CDR3 is TGCGCCAGCAGCCAAGGACAGGGCTATGGCTACACCTTC.

This clone came up a few times. The J gene is TRBJ1-2, the V gene TRBV29-1; TRBD1 matches at 8 bases. The germline V gene encodes CDR1 SQVTM and CDR2 ANQGSEA. V lost 5 bases, J lost 5 bases, and 1 base stayed unmatched. The CDR3 has 11 residues. This CDR3 reads CSVRQGYGYTF. CDR3 sequence (DNA): TGCAGCGTTCGACAGGGGTATGGCTACACCTTC.

The chain uses TRBV6-5 and TRBJ1-3; 9 nucleotides align to TRBD1. This CDR3 has 15 amino acids. Trimming at V came to 4 bases and at J to 2 bases, leaving 3 bases not matched to a gene. Germline CDR1 MNHEY, CDR2 SVGAGI. The CDR3 loop is CASSSDRGTGNTIYF. In nucleotides, the CDR3 is TGTGCCAGCAGTTCGGACAGGGGAACTGGAAACACCATATATTTT.

This clone has only a few counts. The chain carries TRBV7-7 and TRBJ1-1; no clear D. Trimming cost V 2 bases and J 1 base, with 5 bases left between them. Germline V gives CDR1 SSHAT, CDR2 FNYEAQ (reference sequence). CDR3 length: 13 residues. The CDR3 spells CASSLSQNTEAFF. CDR3 DNA: TGTGCCAGCAGCTTATCCCAGAACACTGAAGCTTTCTTT.

The chain combines TRBV18 with TRBJ1-6, with D possibly being TRBD1 (5 bases). The CDR3 runs to 15 residues. Germline V lookup: CDR1 KGHSH, CDR2 LQKENI. Trimming took off 2 bases at V and 9 bases at J, with 14 bases between the two ends. CDR3 nucleotide sequence: TGTGCCAGCTCACCAGGTCAGGGTCGGAGTTCACCCCTCCACTTT. Its translation: CASSPGQGRSSPLHF.

The V and J genes are TRBV9 and TRBJ2-3; 8 bases are a match to TRBD1. Looked up from germline, CDR1 is SGDLS and CDR2 is YYNGEE. The junction had 4 bases not matched to a gene; V was cut back by 2 bases and J by 5 bases. The CDR3 has 14 amino acids. The CDR3 spells CASSVQGAGDTQYF. CDR3 DNA sequence: TGTGCCAGCAGCGTTCAGGGGGCAGGAGATACGCAGTATTTT.

This clone showed up just a few times. The chain uses TRBV9 and TRBJ1-3; no clear D gene. The CDR3 spans 15 residues. Per the germline V gene, CDR1 is SGDLS and CDR2 is YYNGEE. The V end lost 2 bases, the J end lost 0 bases, and 9 bases lay between the germline ends. The DNA of the CDR3 is TGTGCCAGCAGCGTCACAGTGGACTCTGGAAACACCATATATTTT. Translating it yields CASSVTVDSGNTIYF.

The chain employs TRBV5-1 and TRBJ2-2; TRBD1 or TRBD2 may be the D gene (5 bases each). The germline V gene encodes CDR1 SGHRS and CDR2 YFSETQ. V was cut by 4 bases and J by 7 bases, with 17 bases left in between. The CDR3 covers 15 residues. CDR3 DNA sequence: TGCGCCAGCAGCGTGGGGCCACAGCGGTTCGGGGAGCTGTTTTTT. Amino acids: CASSVGPQRFGELFF.

The V and J genes are TRBV7-9 and TRBJ1-6, with TRBD1 matching 9 bases. Trimming at V came to 2 bases and at J to 6 bases, leaving 8 bases not matched to a gene. The CDR3 covers 17 residues. The V gene's germline CDR1 is SEHNR and CDR2 FQNEAQ (reference sequence). CDR3 loop: CASSLTAPGQGNSPLHF. The DNA of the CDR3 is TGTGCCAGCAGCTTAACAGCTCCGGGACAGGGTAATTCACCCCTCCACTTT. The whole variable domain, remainder taken from reference TRBV7-9 and TRBJ1-6, is DTGVSQNPRHKITKRGQNVTFRCDPISEHNRLYWYRQTLGQGPEFLTYFQNEAQLEKSRLLSDRFSAERPKGSFSTLEIQRTEQGDSAMYLCASSLTAPGQGNSPLHFGNGTRLTVT.

The gene calls are TRBV5-1 and TRBJ2-5; 7 nucleotides match TRBD1. V lost 4 bases to trimming and J lost 1 base; unmatched junction nucleotides: 4. The CDR3 is 14 amino acids. Germline lookup yields CDR1 SGHRS and CDR2 YFSETQ. The CDR3 DNA follows: TGCGCCAGCAGCCTGAACAGGGGCCAAGAGACCCAGTACTTC. Its protein is CASSLNRGQETQYF.

V usage is TRBV7-6 and J usage is TRBJ2-3; TRBD1 matches 10 bases. This CDR3 has 15 residues. Germline lookup yields CDR1 SGHVS and CDR2 FNYEAQ. After removal of 4 bases from V and 5 bases from J, the junction contained 6 bases not matched to a gene. CDR3: CASSSGTGAGDTQYF. The CDR3 DNA sequence: TGTGCCAGCAGCTCCGGGACAGGGGCGGGAGATACGCAGTATTTT.

This chain connects TRBV10-1 to TRBJ1-4, with TRBD1 matching over 9 bases. The CDR3 length is 15 residues. The germline V gene has CDR1 WNHNN and CDR2 SYGVQD (reference sequence). Trimming at V came to 0 bases and at J to 5 bases, leaving 1 base not matched to a gene. The DNA for the CDR3 is TGCGCCAGCAGTGAGTCCGGGACAGGGAATGAAAAACTGTTTTTT. Protein: CASSESGTGNEKLFF.

This chain uses TRBV7-2 with TRBJ1-1, with TRBD1 identical over 8 bases. CDR1 is SGHTA and CDR2 is FQGNSA in the germline V gene. This CDR3 contains 13 residues. The V segment lost 3 bases and the J segment 5 bases; nucleotides outside the gene matches: 2. Written as DNA, the CDR3 is TGTGCCAGCAGCTTCACAGGGGGAACTGAAGCTTTCTTT. Its protein product is CASSFTGGTEAFF.

The chain links TRBV11-2 to TRBJ2-7; D not resolved. This CDR3 region has 14 residues. The germline CDR1 and CDR2 sequences are SGHAT and FQNNGV. V gave up 1 base and J gave up 4 bases, with 11 bases separating them. This CDR3 reads CASSLGASGYEQYF. The CDR3, as DNA: TGTGCCAGCAGCTTAGGGGCCAGTGGGTACGAGCAGTACTTC.

This sequence joins TRBV19 and TRBJ1-2; TRBD1 aligns across 7 bases. Germline-derived CDR1 and CDR2 are LNHDA and SQIVND (reference sequence). J was trimmed by 4 bases and V by 2 bases; bases with no gene match: 7. The CDR3 totals 15 residues. The CDR3 coding sequence is TGTGCCAGTAGTATAAGGAGGGGGCGCGTCTATGGCTACACCTTC. Protein product: CASSIRRGRVYGYTF.

CDR3 DNA: TGTGCCACCAGTGATTCTGGGACTAGCGGAGATACGCAGTATTTT. Protein: CATSDSGTSGDTQYF. The chain combines TRBV24-1 with TRBJ2-3, with 11 nucleotides matching TRBD2. The CDR3 has 15 residues. V trimming: 2 bases; J trimming: 5 bases; junction bases outside the gene matches: 2. Germline lookup yields CDR1 KGHDR and CDR2 SFDVKD.

The V and J genes are TRBV5-1 and TRBJ1-3; D unclear. This CDR3 region has 13 residues. The V and J ends lost 1 base and 2 bases respectively, with 4 bases between them. Germline V gene data show CDR1 as SGHRS and CDR2 as YFSETQ. The CDR3 DNA is TGCGCCAGCAGCTTGACAGCTGGAAACACCATATATTTT. Its protein product is CASSLTAGNTIYF.

This clone has just one count. This chain uses TRBV5-1 with TRBJ1-1, with 8 bases matching TRBD1. Germline CDR1 reads SGHRS; CDR2 reads YFSETQ. The CDR3 is made up of 14 amino acids. The V and J ends lost 4 bases and 3 bases, in that order; junction bases with no gene match: 5. Here the CDR3 reads CASSQTGGDTEAFF. As DNA, the CDR3 is TGCGCCAGCAGCCAAACAGGGGGAGACACTGAAGCTTTCTTT.

The rearrangement joins TRBV6-2 or TRBV6-3 to TRBJ1-1; tentatively, D is TRBD1 (6 bases). V gave up 4 bases and J gave up 3 bases, with 15 bases separating them. The CDR3 spans 15 residues. Germline CDR1 and CDR2: MNHEY and SVGEGT. Here the CDR3 DNA reads TGTGCCAGCAGTTTCCGGACAGCGGTGTACACTGAAGCTTTCTTT. As protein: CASSFRTAVYTEAFF.

The chain joins TRBV5-1 to TRBJ2-5; 15 positions match TRBD2. CDR3 size: 16 residues. J gave up 4 bases and V 3 bases, and 4 bases lay outside the gene matches. From germline, CDR1 is SGHRS and CDR2 YFSETQ. The CDR3 sequence is CASSSGLAGGGETQYF. CDR3 DNA sequence: TGCGCCAGCAGCTCGGGACTAGCGGGGGGAGGAGAGACCCAGTACTTC.

The table lists this clone with a few counts. This chain links TRBV9 with TRBJ2-2, with 9 bases matching TRBD1. From germline, CDR1 is SGDLS and CDR2 YYNGEE. The CDR3 length is 19 residues. J gave up 1 base and V 1 base, and 11 bases lay outside the gene matches. The CDR3 nucleotides are TGTGCCAGCAGCGTATTAAGGGGACAGGGAATATTGAACACCGGGGAGCTGTTTTTT. This codes for CASSVLRGQGILNTGELFF.